These 4 T cell receptor beta chains were sequenced from one sample in a study of T cells expressing NK-cell markers. Reprocessing the 5' RACE reads, TCRdb reports a single entry for every CDR3 protein and omits DNA. This sample's table has 400,000 to 450,000 distinct CDR3 sequences. The sequenced sample was blood T cells: a sorted CD56 or NKG2C T cell subset, CD4+ or CD8+ T cells, or bulk PBMC T cells (not recorded which). These receptor sequences come from a woman aged 18-70 years in good health.

The J gene is TRBJ1-5, the V gene TRBV12-3 or TRBV12-4; with no DNA, the TCRdb D assignment of TRBD1 cannot be verified. The CDR3 is 14 amino acids. The CDR3 is CASSGQGVRQPQHF.

CDR3 loop: CSAREASGIYEQFF. The chain is built from TRBV20-1 and TRBJ2-1; as DNA is missing, the TRBD2 call by TCRdb cannot be tested. CDR3 length: 14 amino acids. The germline V gene encodes CDR1 DFQATT and CDR2 SNEGSKA (reference sequence).

The chain links TRBV6-4 to TRBJ2-3; checking the TCRdb D call of TRBD2 is not possible without DNA. The CDR3 contains 14 residues. Germline lookup yields CDR1 MRHNA and CDR2 SNTAGT. The CDR3 spells CASSARIGPDTQYF.

This chain links TRBV4-2 with TRBJ2-7; TCRdb proposes TRBD1, but this gene call is untestable without DNA. Germline V gene sequence: CDR1 LGHNA, CDR2 YNFKEQ. The CDR3 has 17 residues. The CDR3 protein is CASSQDGNGQGLSEQYF.